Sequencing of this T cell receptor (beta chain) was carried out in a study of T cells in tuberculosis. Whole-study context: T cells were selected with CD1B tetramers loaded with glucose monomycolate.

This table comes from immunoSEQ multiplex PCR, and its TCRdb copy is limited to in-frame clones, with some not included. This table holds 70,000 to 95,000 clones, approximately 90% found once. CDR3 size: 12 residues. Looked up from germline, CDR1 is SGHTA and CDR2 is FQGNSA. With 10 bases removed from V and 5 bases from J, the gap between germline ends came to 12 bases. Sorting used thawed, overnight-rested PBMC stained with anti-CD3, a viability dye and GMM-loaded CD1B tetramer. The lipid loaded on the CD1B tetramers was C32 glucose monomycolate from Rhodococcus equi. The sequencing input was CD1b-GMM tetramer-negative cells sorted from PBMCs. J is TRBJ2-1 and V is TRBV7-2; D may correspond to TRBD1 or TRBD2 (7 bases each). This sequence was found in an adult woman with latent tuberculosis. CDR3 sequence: CAIRGGDNEQFF. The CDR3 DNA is TGTGCCATCAGGGGGGGGGACAATGAGCAGTTCTTC.